This T cell receptor (beta chain) came from a study of tumor and adjacent non-tumor tissue in lung cancer. On the study more broadly: Aged roughly 30 to 85 years, patients included 9 to 11 men and 5 women with stage I to III disease. Samples averaged approximately 4.2 million productive TCRbeta reads each. Regarding the study as a whole: Tumor repertoires had a smaller top 100 clone share than normal lung. Compared with tumor, normal lung showed significantly lower TCR diversity.

The library came from three nested PCR rounds adapted from ARM-PCR protocols. Each CDR3 protein is one row after TCRdb ran MiXCR on the multiplex PCR reads. The profile shows under 140,000 distinct CDR3 sequences, 75% to 90% of them singletons. The CDR3 runs 18 residues. The germline gives CDR1 MGHRA, CDR2 YSYEKL. RNA was extracted from bulk tissue without any cell sorting. As regards this clonotype: Its target is unknown. A junction end diverges from the germline sequence, so it may reflect a read error.

The rearrangement links TRBV4-1 to TRBJ2-3; D call uncertain. Input material: lung tumor tissue. The receptor was isolated from a man in his sixties or seventies with non-small cell lung cancer. This CDR3 is CASNQEFGTDANTDTQYF. DNA for the CDR3: TGCGCCAGCAACCAAGAATTCGGCACCGACGCAAACACAGATACGCAGTATTTT.